This T cell receptor (beta chain) was observed in a study of T cell responses to AZD1222 COVID-19 vaccine. Assay used: immunoSEQ multiplex PCR; TCRdb lists only in-frame clones, some missing. The repertoire consists of 180,000 or so clones, with around 88% occurring once and the leading ten covering 7.7%. With regard to this clone: Its antigen remains unidentified.

Study-level findings and limits: Most donors were white British, females outnumbered males, and clonal diversity was possibly underestimated.

V lost 6 bases, J lost 5 bases, and 10 bases lay in between. Per germline, CDR1 SNHLY and CDR2 FYNNEI. The CDR3 has 13 amino acids. The origin of this receptor is an adult in good health. The specimen was peripheral blood, collected on day 0 of AZD1222 vaccination. V and J are TRBV2 and TRBJ1-4; D is ambiguous. The CDR3 nucleotides read TGTGCCAGCAGCCTAGGTGGGAATGAAAAACTGTTTTTT. As protein: CASSLGGNEKLFF.